This T cell receptor beta chain originates from a study of blood T cell repertoires in COVID-19. Method: immunoSEQ multiplex PCR; TCRdb's copy keeps in-frame clones and lacks some. Found here are about 250,000 clones, roughly 83% of them singletons; the top ten hold 27%. Germline CDR1 KGHSH, CDR2 LQKENI. There are 13 residues in the CDR3. The V end lost 3 bases, the J end lost 5 bases, and 9 bases lay between the germline ends. The receptor's source is a man aged 35 to 55 with acute or convalescent COVID-19. Sequencing input: peripheral blood. V usage is TRBV18 and J usage is TRBJ2-3, with a possible D match to TRBD2 (5 bases). CDR3 nucleotides: TGTGCCAGCTCACCTAACCGGGAAGATACGCAGTATTTT. It codes for CASSPNREDTQYF.